The 30 T cell receptor beta chains given below trace back to one sample, sequenced in a study of cytomegalovirus exposure and HLA in healthy donors. In the PCR, 60 Vbeta and 13 Jbeta primers were used. Clones were sequenced by immunoSEQ multiplex PCR, and TCRdb holds only the in-frame ones, with some missing. This sample carries roughly 120,000 clones, around 86% of them seen once, and the ten largest clones take around 4%. Sequenced input: PBMCs. The receptors originated from a woman aged 30 to 39 in good health and CMV-seronegative.

The rearrangement uses TRBV28 and TRBJ2-1; D is uncertain. The CDR3 contains 14 residues. The V gene lost 4 bases and the J gene lost 5 bases, with 12 bases spanning the gap. Germline-derived CDR1 and CDR2 are MDHEN and SYDVKM. The CDR3 region is CASSSPGRHNEQFF. Written as DNA, the CDR3 is TGTGCCAGCAGTTCCCCAGGCAGACACAATGAGCAGTTCTTC.

The chain joins TRBV15 to TRBJ2-1; 7 nucleotides line up with TRBD2. Germline V CDR1 and CDR2: LNHNV, YYDKDF (reference sequence). CDR3 length equals 13 residues. V shed 8 bases and J 8 bases; nucleotides not matched to a gene: 9. CDR3 amino acids: CATSTGGADEQFF. Written as DNA, the CDR3 is TGTGCCACCTCGACGGGAGGCGCCGATGAGCAGTTCTTC.

The chain employs TRBV10-1 and TRBJ2-3; tentative D call: TRBD2 (6 bases). V lost 8 bases to trimming and J lost 0 bases, with 15 bases between them. The CDR3 has 15 amino acids. The germline CDR1 and CDR2 sequences are WNHNN and SYGVQD (reference sequence). CDR3 DNA: TGCGCCAGCGGCAAGGCGGGGATCAGCACAGATACGCAGTATTTT. Encoded protein: CASGKAGISTDTQYF.

The rearrangement uses TRBV7-8 and TRBJ2-7; 8 nucleotides agree with TRBD2. The germline gives CDR1 SGHVS, CDR2 FQNEAQ. J gave up 0 bases and V 5 bases, and 9 bases lay outside the gene matches. There are 16 residues in the CDR3. CDR3 loop: CASSRTERGYSYEQYF. Written as DNA, the CDR3 is TGTGCCAGCAGCCGAACCGAGCGGGGGTACTCCTACGAGCAGTACTTC.

This clone was seen just once. J is TRBJ2-7 and V is TRBV6-5; 7 bases are a match to TRBD2. The V and J ends lost 0 bases and 4 bases, in that order; junction bases with no gene match: 6. The CDR3 has 15 amino acids. The germline V gene has CDR1 MNHEY and CDR2 SVGAGI. Written as DNA, the CDR3 is TGTGCCAGCAGTTACTCGGGGGGGGTCGGATACGAGCAGTACTTC. Protein product: CASSYSGGVGYEQYF.

This chain links TRBV18 with TRBJ2-7; D perhaps matches TRBD1 (5 bases). The CDR3 consists of 16 residues. The germline gives CDR1 KGHSH, CDR2 LQKENI. The germline V and J ends were trimmed by 2 bases and 4 bases, with 18 bases remaining between them. The CDR3 DNA reads TGTGCCAGCTCACCAGGAGCCAGGGTAGGAAGTTACGAGCAGTACTTC. Protein product: CASSPGARVGSYEQYF. The full variable domain, in which reference TRBV18 and TRBJ2-7 provide the parts outside the CDR3, is NAGVMQNPRHLVRRRGQEARLRCSPMKGHSHVYWYRQLPEEGLKFMVYLQKENIIDESGMPKERFSAEFPKEGPSILRIQQVVRGDSAAYFCASSPGARVGSYEQYFGPGTRLTVT.

The rearrangement links TRBV7-9 to TRBJ2-1; D unclear. The CDR3 has 13 residues. Germline V lookup: CDR1 SEHNR, CDR2 FQNEAQ (reference sequence). V lost 5 bases, J lost 3 bases, and 8 bases lay in between. The CDR3 DNA follows: TGTGCCAGCAGCGAGAGAGTCTACAATGAGCAGTTCTTC. Residues: CASSERVYNEQFF.

This chain connects TRBV27 to TRBJ2-7; tentative D call: TRBD1 (5 bases). Germline CDR1 MNHEY, CDR2 SMNVEV (reference sequence). V was shortened by 5 bases and J by 3 bases, with 14 bases between the two germline ends. The CDR3 contains 14 residues. For the CDR3, the DNA is TGTGCCAGCAGTATGGGGCTTTCGATCTACGAGCAGTACTTC. Its protein product is CASSMGLSIYEQYF.

V gene TRBV19 combines with J gene TRBJ2-4; possibly TRBD1 for D (5 bases). CDR1 is LNHDA and CDR2 is SQIVND in the germline V gene (reference sequence). The CDR3 sequence is 14 residues long. Trimming removed 6 bases from V and 4 bases from J, with 13 bases in between. CDR3 nucleotides: TGTGCCAGTAGCCGGACGGACACTAAAAACATTCAGTACTTC. This translates into CASSRTDTKNIQYF.

This sequence joins TRBV27 and TRBJ1-4, with 8 bases lining up with TRBD1. V lost 6 bases and J lost 8; bases outside the gene matches: 8. The germline CDR1 and CDR2 sequences are MNHEY and SMNVEV (reference sequence). The CDR3 totals 14 residues. The CDR3 protein is CASSLTGVREKLFF. For the CDR3, the DNA is TGTGCCAGCAGCCTGACAGGGGTACGGGAAAAACTGTTTTTT.

The chain joins TRBV4-1 to TRBJ1-4; 7 nucleotides line up with TRBD1. Germline-derived CDR1 and CDR2 are MGHRA and YSYEKL. With V trimmed by 1 base and J by 0 bases, 2 bases remained unmatched. This CDR3 has 16 amino acids. Here the CDR3 reads CASSQGGQPTNEKLFF. The CDR3 nucleotides read TGCGCCAGCAGCCAAGGGGGACAGCCAACTAATGAAAAACTGTTTTTT.

The gene calls are TRBV6-5 and TRBJ2-3, with 11 bases matching TRBD2. Per germline, CDR1 MNHEY and CDR2 SVGAGI. CDR3 size: 14 residues. The J segment lost 6 bases and the V segment lost 7 bases, leaving 6 bases of the junction unmatched. CDR3 sequence: CASKTSGSADTQYF. The CDR3 coding sequence is TGTGCCAGCAAAACTAGCGGGAGTGCGGATACGCAGTATTTT.

This clone has a handful of counts. V gene TRBV27 combines with J gene TRBJ1-4; 7 bases align to TRBD1. The CDR3 runs 15 residues. Trimming at V came to 8 bases and at J to 5 bases, leaving 11 bases not matched to a gene. Per the germline V gene, CDR1 is MNHEY and CDR2 is SMNVEV (reference sequence). The CDR3 reads CASSQPGQLNEKLFF. DNA of the CDR3: TGTGCCAGCTCACAGCCGGGACAGTTGAATGAAAAACTGTTTTTT.

The chain links TRBV7-2 to TRBJ1-5; D may be TRBD1 (6 bases). CDR1 is SGHTA, CDR2 FQGNSA, per germline. The CDR3 spans 14 residues. Trimming removed 2 bases at V and 6 bases at J, with 11 bases between. In DNA form, the CDR3 reads TGTGCCAGCAGCTTAAGTCAGGGGACTCAGCCCCAGCATTTT. Translated: CASSLSQGTQPQHF.

The rearrangement uses TRBV18 and TRBJ2-3; 7 nucleotides line up with TRBD2. The CDR3 sequence is 15 residues long. Germline V gene lookup returns CDR1 KGHSH and CDR2 LQKENI. V was clipped by 4 bases and J by 0 bases; unmatched bases: 4. The CDR3 nucleotides read TGTGCCAGCTCACGGGACTACCTTAGCACAGATACGCAGTATTTT. Residues: CASSRDYLSTDTQYF. The full variable domain, rest sourced from reference TRBV18 and TRBJ2-3, is NAGVMQNPRHLVRRRGQEARLRCSPMKGHSHVYWYRQLPEEGLKFMVYLQKENIIDESGMPKERFSAEFPKEGPSILRIQQVVRGDSAAYFCASSRDYLSTDTQYFGPGTRLTVL.

J is TRBJ1-1 and V is TRBV28; D is undetermined. The ends were cut back, 10 bases at V and 1 base at J, with 13 bases in the middle. Germline values: CDR1 MDHEN, CDR2 SYDVKM. The CDR3 totals 13 residues. CDR3 DNA: TGTGCCACCCTTTACGAGGGGAACACTGAAGCTTTCTTT. Translated, it gives CATLYEGNTEAFF. The complete variable domain, with remaining parts taken from reference TRBV28 and TRBJ1-1, reads DVKVTQSSRYLVKRTGEKVFLECVQDMDHENMFWYRQDPGLGLRLIYFSYDVKMKEKGDIPEGYSVSREKKERFSLILESASTNQTSMYLCATLYEGNTEAFFGQGTRLTVV.

The chain uses TRBV28 and TRBJ2-7, with 12 bases fitting TRBD2. This CDR3 contains 21 residues. Germline lookup yields CDR1 MDHEN and CDR2 SYDVKM. The junction had 18 bases not matched to a gene; V was cut back by 3 bases and J by 0 bases. The CDR3 coding sequence is TGTGCCAGCAGTTTCGGGTTTCGACTAGCGGGAGAATGTCCCAGCTCCTACGAGCAGTACTTC. Residues: CASSFGFRLAGECPSSYEQYF.

The chain uses TRBV28 and TRBJ1-1; 8 nucleotides match TRBD1. CDR3 size: 15 residues. The V and J ends lost 6 bases and 3 bases, in that order; junction bases with no gene match: 9. Per the germline V gene, CDR1 is MDHEN and CDR2 is SYDVKM. The CDR3: CASRPPGTGYTEAFF. The CDR3 region has the DNA TGTGCCAGCAGACCCCCTGGGACAGGATACACTGAAGCTTTCTTT.

CDR3 DNA sequence: TGTGCCAGCAGCAGGACTAGCGGGCTTTCTAGCACAGATACGCAGTATTTT. It specifies CASSRTSGLSSTDTQYF. The chain carries TRBV28 and TRBJ2-3; the match to TRBD2 covers 11 bases. Looked up from germline, CDR1 is MDHEN and CDR2 is SYDVKM. The V segment lost 6 bases and the J segment 0 bases; nucleotides outside the gene matches: 8. CDR3 length: 17 amino acids.

The V gene is TRBV11-2, the J gene TRBJ2-1, with 8 bases that match TRBD2. The CDR3 covers 14 residues. V lost 8 bases, J lost 5 bases, and 8 bases stayed unmatched. Germline CDR1 and CDR2: SGHAT and FQNNGV. The CDR3 region has the DNA TGTGCCAGCCAAGGGACTAGTGAACACAATGAGCAGTTCTTC. This gives the protein CASQGTSEHNEQFF.

This clone occurred once. J is TRBJ1-3 and V is TRBV7-2; 8 nucleotides agree with TRBD1. V trimming: 5 bases; J trimming: 0 bases; junction bases outside the gene matches: 6. Per germline, CDR1 SGHTA and CDR2 FQGNSA. This CDR3 contains 16 residues. CDR3 nucleotides: TGTGCCAGCAGCCTAACCGGACAGGGCTCTGGAAACACCATATATTTT. Protein: CASSLTGQGSGNTIYF.

The chain couples TRBV6-1 to TRBJ2-6; 7 nucleotides align to TRBD1. This CDR3 has 15 amino acids. V trimming: 8 bases; J trimming: 0 bases; junction bases outside the gene matches: 4. The V gene's germline CDR1 is MNHNS and CDR2 SASEGT. In DNA, the CDR3 is TGTGCCAGCGGGGACAGCCCCTCTGGGGCCAACGTCCTGACTTTC. Amino acids: CASGDSPSGANVLTF.

The chain joins TRBV4-3 to TRBJ1-1, with 8 bases matching TRBD1. V lost 1 base, J lost 5 bases, and 9 bases stayed unmatched. The CDR3 consists of 16 residues. Germline CDR1 is LGHNA and CDR2 is YSLEER. The CDR3 protein is CASSQGRAGGYTEAFF. DNA of the CDR3: TGCGCCAGCAGCCAAGGGAGGGCAGGGGGCTATACTGAAGCTTTCTTT.

This clone was observed a handful of times. This sequence joins TRBV7-8 and TRBJ2-7; 16 bases agree with TRBD2. The trim removed 6 bases at V and 3 bases at J, leaving 8 bases unmatched. The CDR3 has 17 amino acids. Germline V gene lookup returns CDR1 SGHVS and CDR2 FQNEAQ. CDR3 nucleotides: TGTGCCAGCAGTTCCTCGGGACTAGCGGGAGGGAACTACGAGCAGTACTTC. This encodes CASSSSGLAGGNYEQYF.

This clone has more than one count but fewer than ten. The chain carries TRBV2 and TRBJ2-7, with 10 bases lining up with TRBD1. The CDR3 loop spans 13 amino acids. V shed 8 bases, J shed 5 bases, and the junction held 6 bases outside the gene matches. Germline V lookup: CDR1 SNHLY, CDR2 FYNNEI. The CDR3 DNA reads as TGTGCCAGCGTGGGGGACAGGGGTAACGAGCAGTACTTC. Protein: CASVGDRGNEQYF.

The gene calls are TRBV6-1 and TRBJ1-2; D is possibly TRBD1 (5 bases). Germline CDR1 is MNHNS and CDR2 is SASEGT. This CDR3 is 14 amino acids long. V lost 0 bases, J lost 4 bases, and 9 bases lay in between. CDR3 region: CASSEAGHFYGYTF. The CDR3 nucleotides are TGTGCCAGCAGTGAAGCCGGACACTTCTATGGCTACACCTTC.

V and J are TRBV7-3 and TRBJ2-3; a possible D gene is TRBD2 (7 bases). Germline values: CDR1 SGHTA, CDR2 FQGTGA. Between the trimmed V and J ends, which lost 0 bases and 5 bases, there was a span of 15 bases. The CDR3 has 16 residues. CDR3 DNA: TGTGCCAGCAGCTTAACTGGGGGCGGGAGAATAGATACGCAGTATTTT. Its translation: CASSLTGGGRIDTQYF.

The chain couples TRBV28 to TRBJ2-5, with 11 bases that match TRBD2. The DNA end lines up better with TRBJ2-7; the J call may be wrong. The length of the CDR3 is 15 residues. Germline lookup yields CDR1 MDHEN and CDR2 SYDVKM. CDR3 protein: CASSYGTSGVYEQYF. For the CDR3, the DNA is TGTGCCAGCAGTTACGGGACTAGCGGAGTCTACGAGCAGTACTTC.

The rearrangement uses TRBV19 and TRBJ2-3, with 11 bases identical to TRBD2. This CDR3 contains 15 residues. The germline V gene has CDR1 LNHDA and CDR2 SQIVND (reference sequence). V lost 4 bases, J lost 6 bases, and 6 bases stayed unmatched. The CDR3 is CASSTGTSGGDTQYF. The CDR3 nucleotides are TGTGCCAGTAGTACCGGGACTAGCGGTGGGGATACGCAGTATTTT.

The sample holds one count of this clone. V gene TRBV5-1 combines with J gene TRBJ2-7, with TRBD1 identical over 11 bases. The CDR3 runs to 14 residues. Germline loops: CDR1 SGHRS, CDR2 YFSETQ. The junction had 5 bases not matched to a gene; V was cut back by 3 bases and J by 6 bases. The CDR3 sequence is CASSSGQGGSEQYF. The CDR3 DNA sequence: TGCGCCAGCAGCTCGGGACAGGGGGGCTCCGAGCAGTACTTC.